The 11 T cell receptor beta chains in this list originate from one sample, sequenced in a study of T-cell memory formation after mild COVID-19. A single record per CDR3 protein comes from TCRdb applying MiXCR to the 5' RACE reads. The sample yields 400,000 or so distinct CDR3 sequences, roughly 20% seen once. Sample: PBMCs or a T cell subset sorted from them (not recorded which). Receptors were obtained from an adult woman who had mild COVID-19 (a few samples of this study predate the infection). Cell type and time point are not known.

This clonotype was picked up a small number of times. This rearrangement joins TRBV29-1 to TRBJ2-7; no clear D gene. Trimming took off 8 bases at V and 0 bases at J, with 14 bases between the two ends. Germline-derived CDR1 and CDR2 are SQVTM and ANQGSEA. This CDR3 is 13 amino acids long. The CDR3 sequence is CSYKSGRSYEQYF. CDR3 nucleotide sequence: TGCAGCTACAAGTCAGGCCGCTCCTACGAGCAGTACTTC.

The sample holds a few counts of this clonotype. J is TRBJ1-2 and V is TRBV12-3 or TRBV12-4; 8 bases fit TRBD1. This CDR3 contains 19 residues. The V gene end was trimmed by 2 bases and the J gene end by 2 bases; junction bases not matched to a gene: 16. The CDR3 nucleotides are TGTGCCAGCAGTTTATCGGGGGCGGCGGACAGGGCTAAGAACTATGGCTACACCTTC. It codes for CASSLSGAADRAKNYGYTF.

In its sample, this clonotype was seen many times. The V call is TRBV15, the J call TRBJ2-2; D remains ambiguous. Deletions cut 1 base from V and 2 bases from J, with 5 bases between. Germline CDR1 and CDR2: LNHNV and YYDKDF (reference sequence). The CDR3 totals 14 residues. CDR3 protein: CATSRGSNTGELFF. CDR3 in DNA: TGTGCCACCAGCAGAGGTTCTAACACCGGGGAGCTGTTTTTT.

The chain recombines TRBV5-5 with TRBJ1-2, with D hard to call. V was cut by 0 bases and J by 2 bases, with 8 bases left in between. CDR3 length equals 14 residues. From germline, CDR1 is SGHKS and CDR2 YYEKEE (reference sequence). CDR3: CASSLEVGNYGYTF. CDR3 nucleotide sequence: TGTGCCAGCAGCTTGGAGGTGGGCAACTATGGCTACACCTTC.

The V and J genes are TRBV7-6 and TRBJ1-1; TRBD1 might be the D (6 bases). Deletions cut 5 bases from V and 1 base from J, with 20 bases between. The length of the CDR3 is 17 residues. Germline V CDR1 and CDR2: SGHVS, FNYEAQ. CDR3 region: CASSPRGGGGSNTEAFF. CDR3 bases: TGTGCCAGCAGCCCCCGCGGGGGAGGGGGATCGAACACTGAAGCTTTCTTT.

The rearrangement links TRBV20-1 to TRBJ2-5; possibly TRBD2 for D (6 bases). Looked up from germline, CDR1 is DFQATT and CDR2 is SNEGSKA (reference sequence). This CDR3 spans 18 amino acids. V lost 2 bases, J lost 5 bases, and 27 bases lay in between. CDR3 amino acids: CSARPRELPGTQRETQYF. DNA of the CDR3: TGCAGTGCTAGACCCAGGGAATTACCCGGGACTCAAAGGGAGACCCAGTACTTC.

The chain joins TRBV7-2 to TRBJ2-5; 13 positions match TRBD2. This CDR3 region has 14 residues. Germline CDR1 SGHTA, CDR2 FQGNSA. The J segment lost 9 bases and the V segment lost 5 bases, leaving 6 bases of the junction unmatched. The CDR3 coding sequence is TGTGCCAGCAGCCCGGGACTAGCGGGGACCCCCCAGTACTTC. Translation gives CASSPGLAGTPQYF. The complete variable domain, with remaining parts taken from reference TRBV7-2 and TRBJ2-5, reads GAGVSQSPSNKVTEKGKDVELRCDPISGHTALYWYRQSLGQGLEFLIYFQGNSAPDKSGLPSDRFSAERTGGSVSTLTIQRTQQEDSAVYLCASSPGLAGTPQYFGPGTRLLVL.

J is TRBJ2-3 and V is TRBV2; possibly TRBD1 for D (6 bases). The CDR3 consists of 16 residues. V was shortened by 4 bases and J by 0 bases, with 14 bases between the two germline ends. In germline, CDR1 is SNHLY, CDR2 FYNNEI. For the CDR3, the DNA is TGTGCCAGCAGTGTTGACCGCAGGGGTAGCACAGATACGCAGTATTTT. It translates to CASSVDRRGSTDTQYF.

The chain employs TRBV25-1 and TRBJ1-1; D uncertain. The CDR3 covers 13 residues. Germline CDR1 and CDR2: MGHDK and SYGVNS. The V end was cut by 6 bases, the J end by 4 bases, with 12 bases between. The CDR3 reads CASRNKGSTEAFF. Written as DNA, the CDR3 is TGTGCCAGCAGAAACAAAGGGAGCACTGAAGCTTTCTTT.

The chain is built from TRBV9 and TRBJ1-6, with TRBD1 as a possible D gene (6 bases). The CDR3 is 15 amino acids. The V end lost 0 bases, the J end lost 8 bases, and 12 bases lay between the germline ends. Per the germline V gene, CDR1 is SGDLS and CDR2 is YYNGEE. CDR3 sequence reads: CASSVETGGDSPLHF. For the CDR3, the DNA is TGTGCCAGCAGCGTAGAGACAGGCGGGGATTCACCCCTCCACTTT.

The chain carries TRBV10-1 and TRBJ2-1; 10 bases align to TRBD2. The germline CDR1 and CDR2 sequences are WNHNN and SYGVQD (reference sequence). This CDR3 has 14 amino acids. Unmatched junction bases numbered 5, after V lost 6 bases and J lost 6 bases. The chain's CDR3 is CASRPGLAPNEQFF. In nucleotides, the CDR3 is TGCGCCAGCAGACCGGGACTAGCGCCCAATGAGCAGTTCTTC.